One TCR beta chain is described in this entry. What it binds is unknown. The entry originates in a study of blood T cells in healthy people across ages. Findings and caveats of the study: Aged donors had fewer naive CD4+ cells and lower diversity than long-lived donors.

The second PCR ran about 6 to 12 cycles with a sample-barcoded 5' primer and J-beta primers. Each CDR3 protein is one row after TCRdb ran MiXCR on the 5' RACE reads. The repertoire holds 650,000 to 700,000 distinct CDR3 sequences, 45% to 60% seen once, with around an eighth in the top ten. All donors came from Russia, were Caucasian and healthy, and spanned ages about 6 to 100. Every sample yielded at least 6.5 million isolated PBMCs. The clonotype was recovered from a woman aged 80 or over in good health. What was sequenced was blood.

In DNA form, the CDR3 reads TGCAGTGCTAGTTATCGGGAGACCCAGTACTTC. The encoded protein is CSASYRETQYF. This sequence joins TRBV20-1 and TRBJ2-5, with D hard to call. The length of the CDR3 is 11 residues. V lost 3 bases, J lost 5 bases, and 7 bases lay in between. CDR1 is DFQATT and CDR2 is SNEGSKA in the germline V gene (reference sequence).